This is a list of T cell receptor beta chains from one sample in a study of cytomegalovirus exposure and HLA in healthy donors. Sequenced by immunoSEQ multiplex PCR; TCRdb stores in-frame clones only, minus some. The sample includes roughly 310,000 clones, approximately 85% of them seen just once. Sequenced input: PBMCs. Receptor source: a man aged 25-45 years in good health and CMV-seronegative. Each CDR3 is given with its conserved first and last residue. A D gene is named only where the DNA matches it firmly. The size entry is marked missing in some rows and otherwise reads once, few, many or a size class.

D: TRBD1
J: TRBJ1-5
V: TRBV19
size: -
DNA: TGTGCCAGTAGTATAGCCACAGGGGGCATTATGACTCAGCCCCAGCATTTT
CDR3: CASSIATGGIMTQPQHF

D: TRBD1
J: TRBJ1-5
V: TRBV19
size: -
DNA: TGTGCCAGTAGTATATTTAAGGGGGCAAATCAGCCCCAGCATTTT
CDR3: CASSIFKGANQPQHF

D: TRBD1
J: TRBJ1-2
V: TRBV7-9
size: -
DNA: TGTGCCAGCAGCTTAGAGGGGGCGGGAGGCTACACCTTC
CDR3: CASSLEGAGGYTF

D: TRBD1
J: TRBJ2-7
V: TRBV9
size: -
DNA: TGTGCCAGCAGCGCCGGGACAGGGGGTTACGAGCAGTACTTC
CDR3: CASSAGTGGYEQYF

D: -
J: TRBJ1-2
V: TRBV5-1
size: -
DNA: TGCGCCAGCAGCTTGGGTACAACTGGCTACACCTTC
CDR3: CASSLGTTGYTF

D: TRBD2
J: TRBJ2-5
V: TRBV27
size: -
DNA: TGTGCCAGCAGTGACCTAGCGGGGGGATGGGAGACCCAGTACTTC
CDR3: CASSDLAGGWETQYF

D: TRBD1
J: TRBJ1-2
V: TRBV9
size: few
DNA: TGTGCCAGCAGCGTACCGACAGGGTCCCATGGCTACACCTTC
CDR3: CASSVPTGSHGYTF

D: TRBD1
J: TRBJ1-4
V: TRBV5-1
size: once
DNA: TGCGCCAGCAGCTTGGCCCTTCGGGGGGACAGGGATTCGACTAATGAAAAACTGTTTTTT
CDR3: CASSLALRGDRDSTNEKLFF

D: -
J: TRBJ2-5
V: TRBV5-4
size: -
DNA: TGTGCCAGCAGCCTCACTCGGGGGACCCAAGAGACCCAGTACTTC
CDR3: CASSLTRGTQETQYF

D: -
J: TRBJ2-7
V: TRBV7-8
size: -
DNA: TGTGCCAGCAGCACCGGACAGCCCTACGAGCAGTACTTC
CDR3: CASSTGQPYEQYF

D: TRBD1
J: TRBJ2-5
V: TRBV10-1
size: -
DNA: TGCGCCAGCAGTGAGTCGACAGGGGAAGAGACCCAGTACTTC
CDR3: CASSESTGEETQYF

D: -
J: TRBJ1-5
V: TRBV15
size: few
DNA: TGTGCCACCAGCAGAGGCGGGGGATCGGGTCAGCCCCAGCATTTT
CDR3: CATSRGGGSGQPQHF

D: TRBD1
J: TRBJ1-6
V: TRBV4-1
size: -
DNA: TGCGCCAGCAGGGAACCCGGGACAGGGAATAATTCACCCCTCCACTTT
CDR3: CASREPGTGNNSPLHF

D: -
J: TRBJ2-7
V: TRBV27
size: -
DNA: TGTGCCAGCAGTCCCACGTCGGGGGTCCCCTACGAGCAGTACTTC
CDR3: CASSPTSGVPYEQYF

D: -
J: TRBJ1-2
V: TRBV30
size: few
DNA: TGTGCCTGGAGTGTACAGGGTTATGGCTACACCTTC
CDR3: CAWSVQGYGYTF

D: TRBD1
J: TRBJ1-2
V: TRBV5-1
size: -
DNA: TGCGCCAGCAGCTTGGATGGACAGGGGGCCTATGGCTACACCTTC
CDR3: CASSLDGQGAYGYTF

D: TRBD1
J: TRBJ2-7
V: TRBV2
size: -
DNA: TGTGCCAGTGACGCAGGGGGCTCCTACGAGCAGTACTTC
CDR3: CASDAGGSYEQYF

D: TRBD1
J: TRBJ2-1
V: TRBV19
size: -
DNA: TGTGCCAGTAGTACCTTTCCCCCAGGGGGATCCTACAATGAGCAGTTCTTC
CDR3: CASSTFPPGGSYNEQFF

D: -
J: TRBJ2-3
V: TRBV5-1
size: -
DNA: TGCGCCAGCACCCAGACATATTCTAGCACAGATACGCAGTATTTT
CDR3: CASTQTYSSTDTQYF

D: -
J: TRBJ2-5
V: TRBV5-1
size: -
DNA: TGCGCCAGCAGCTTCGCAACTGGGGCAGACGGAGAGACCCAGTACTTC
CDR3: CASSFATGADGETQYF

D: TRBD2
J: TRBJ2-2
V: TRBV10-1
size: -
DNA: TGCGCCAGCAGACCGGGACTAGGGAACACCGGGGAGCTGTTTTTT
CDR3: CASRPGLGNTGELFF

D: -
J: TRBJ1-1
V: TRBV6-1
size: -
DNA: TGTGCCAGCAGGTATACAGGTTTCGCCATACTTGAAGCTTTCTTT
CDR3: CASRYTGFAILEAFF

D: -
J: TRBJ2-1
V: TRBV2
size: -
DNA: TGTGCCAGCAGCAGGGAACGCTCCTACAATGAGCAGTTCTTC
CDR3: CASSRERSYNEQFF

D: TRBD2
J: TRBJ2-7
V: TRBV29-1
size: once
DNA: TGCAGCGTTGATCTGCTAGCGGGGGGAAAGGACGAGCAGTACTTC
CDR3: CSVDLLAGGKDEQYF